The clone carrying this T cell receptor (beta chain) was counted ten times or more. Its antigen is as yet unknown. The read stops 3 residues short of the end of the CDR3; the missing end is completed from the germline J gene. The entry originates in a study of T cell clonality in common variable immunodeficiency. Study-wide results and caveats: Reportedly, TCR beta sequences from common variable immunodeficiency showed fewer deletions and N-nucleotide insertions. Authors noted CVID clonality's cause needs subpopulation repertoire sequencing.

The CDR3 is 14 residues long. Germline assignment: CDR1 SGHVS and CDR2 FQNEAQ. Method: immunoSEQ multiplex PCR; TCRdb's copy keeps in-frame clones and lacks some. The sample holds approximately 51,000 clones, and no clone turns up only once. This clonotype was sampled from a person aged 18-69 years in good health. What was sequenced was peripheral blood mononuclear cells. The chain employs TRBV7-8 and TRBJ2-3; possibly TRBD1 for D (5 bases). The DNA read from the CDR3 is TGTGCCAGCAGCTTAGCGCATCAGGGATCCGCG. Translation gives CASSLAHQGSA. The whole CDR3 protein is CASSLAHQGSAQYF.